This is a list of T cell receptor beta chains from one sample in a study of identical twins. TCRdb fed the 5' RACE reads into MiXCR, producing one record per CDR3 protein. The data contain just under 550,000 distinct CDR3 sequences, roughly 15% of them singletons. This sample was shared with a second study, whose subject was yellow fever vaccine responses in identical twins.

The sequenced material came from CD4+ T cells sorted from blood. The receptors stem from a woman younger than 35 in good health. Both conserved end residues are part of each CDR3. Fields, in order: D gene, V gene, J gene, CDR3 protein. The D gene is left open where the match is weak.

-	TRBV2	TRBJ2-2	CASRLSLDSGPGELFF
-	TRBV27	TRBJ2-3	CASSGSNTDTQYF
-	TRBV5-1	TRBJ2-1	CASSVNRAYNEQFF
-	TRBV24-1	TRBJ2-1	CATSDSAGNNEQFF
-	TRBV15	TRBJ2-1	CATSRRENEQFF
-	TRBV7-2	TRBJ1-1	CASSLVQPPNSEAFF
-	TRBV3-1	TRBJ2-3	CASSQVPGDTDTQYF
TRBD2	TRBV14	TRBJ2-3	CASSRGVLAGGTTDTQYF
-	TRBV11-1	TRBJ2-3	CASSQEGPLARSTDTQYF
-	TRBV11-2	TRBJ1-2	CASSKDAGSGYTF
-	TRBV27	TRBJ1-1	CASRSGLARAFF
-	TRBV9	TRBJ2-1	CASSVERAQGNNEQFF
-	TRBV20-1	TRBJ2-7	CSASRRDQTYEQYF
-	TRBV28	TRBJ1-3	CASSLSIASGNTIYF
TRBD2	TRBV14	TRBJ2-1	CASSQDLGRVPHNEQFF
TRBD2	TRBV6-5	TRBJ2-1	CASSYSGLAGEVEQFF
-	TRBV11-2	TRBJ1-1	CASSSQGSNTEAFF
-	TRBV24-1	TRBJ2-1	CATSDLLREGSMKQFF
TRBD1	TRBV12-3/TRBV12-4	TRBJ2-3	CASSSRQGADTQYF
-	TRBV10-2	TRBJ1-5	CATKKGVGQPQHF
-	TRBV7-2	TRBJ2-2	CASSAWTQNTGELFF
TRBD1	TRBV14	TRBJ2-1	CASSQVRTGMKEQFF
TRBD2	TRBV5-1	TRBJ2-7	CASSGSGLSYEQYF
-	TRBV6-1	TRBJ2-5	CASSEGGHQETQYF
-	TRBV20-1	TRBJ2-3	CKPLLASTDTQYF
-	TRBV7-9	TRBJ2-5	CASSFAAQETQYF
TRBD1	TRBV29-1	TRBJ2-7	CSVGQGASSEQYF
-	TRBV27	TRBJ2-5	CASNRTDETQYF
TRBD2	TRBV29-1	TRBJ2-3	CSVGGRLATDTQYF
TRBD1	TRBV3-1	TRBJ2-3	CASSQTGVGADTQYF
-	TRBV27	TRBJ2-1	CASRVGLAEKWNEQFF
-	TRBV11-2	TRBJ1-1	CASSLGAGGSTEAFF
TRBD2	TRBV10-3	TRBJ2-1	CAITREAGGTHLSYNEQFF
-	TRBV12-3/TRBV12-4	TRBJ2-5	CASSSGTQYF
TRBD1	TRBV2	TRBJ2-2	CASSARTGETGELFF
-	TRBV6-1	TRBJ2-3	CASSNRAPDTQYF
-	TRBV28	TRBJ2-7	CASSLYGISYEQYF
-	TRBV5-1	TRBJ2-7	CASSLAGQLTYEQYF
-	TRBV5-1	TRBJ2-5	CASSADQETQYF
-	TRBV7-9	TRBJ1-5	CASSSNNQPQHF
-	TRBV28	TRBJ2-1	CASSLFMAEQFF
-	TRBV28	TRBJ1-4	CASSLEGVGVNEKLFF
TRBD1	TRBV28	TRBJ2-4	CASYGQEKNIQYF
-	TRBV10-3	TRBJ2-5	CAISGEAKETQYF
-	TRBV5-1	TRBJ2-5	CASIPGDLSLGHQETQYF
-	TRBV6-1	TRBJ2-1	CASSGTNYNEQFF
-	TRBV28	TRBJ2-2	CASSLRLVWPGELFF
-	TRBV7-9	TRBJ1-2	CASTDMGVWYGYTF
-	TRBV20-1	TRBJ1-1	CSLPGNTETFF
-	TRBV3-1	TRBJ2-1	CASSQGNAAATGINEQFF
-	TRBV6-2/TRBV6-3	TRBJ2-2	CASILQGGLNTGELFF
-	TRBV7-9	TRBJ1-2	CASSLVVPYGDYGYTF
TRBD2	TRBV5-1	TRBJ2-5	CASSLSVGREGETQYF
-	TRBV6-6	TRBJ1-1	CASRQTGYTEAFF
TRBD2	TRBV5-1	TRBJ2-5	CASSNGRAETQYF
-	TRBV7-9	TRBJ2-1	CASSTQGGDEQFF
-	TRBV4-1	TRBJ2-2	CASSLYAGYTGELFF
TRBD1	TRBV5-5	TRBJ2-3	CASSFPQGALGDTQYF